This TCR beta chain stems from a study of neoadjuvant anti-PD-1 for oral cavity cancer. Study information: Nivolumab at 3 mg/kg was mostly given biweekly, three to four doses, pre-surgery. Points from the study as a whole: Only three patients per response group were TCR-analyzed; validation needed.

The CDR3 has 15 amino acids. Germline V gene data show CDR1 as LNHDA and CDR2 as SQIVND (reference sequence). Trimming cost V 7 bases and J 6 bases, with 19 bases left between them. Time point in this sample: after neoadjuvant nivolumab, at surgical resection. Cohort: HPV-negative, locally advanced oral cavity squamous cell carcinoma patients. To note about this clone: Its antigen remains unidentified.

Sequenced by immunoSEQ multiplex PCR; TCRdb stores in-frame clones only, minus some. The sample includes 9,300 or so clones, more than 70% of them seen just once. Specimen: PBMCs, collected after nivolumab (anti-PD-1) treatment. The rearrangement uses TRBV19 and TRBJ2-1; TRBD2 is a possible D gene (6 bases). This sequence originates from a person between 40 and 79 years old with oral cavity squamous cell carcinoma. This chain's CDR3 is CASTQVPSVANEQFF. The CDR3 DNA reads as TGTGCCAGTACTCAGGTGCCTAGCGTAGCCAATGAGCAGTTCTTC.